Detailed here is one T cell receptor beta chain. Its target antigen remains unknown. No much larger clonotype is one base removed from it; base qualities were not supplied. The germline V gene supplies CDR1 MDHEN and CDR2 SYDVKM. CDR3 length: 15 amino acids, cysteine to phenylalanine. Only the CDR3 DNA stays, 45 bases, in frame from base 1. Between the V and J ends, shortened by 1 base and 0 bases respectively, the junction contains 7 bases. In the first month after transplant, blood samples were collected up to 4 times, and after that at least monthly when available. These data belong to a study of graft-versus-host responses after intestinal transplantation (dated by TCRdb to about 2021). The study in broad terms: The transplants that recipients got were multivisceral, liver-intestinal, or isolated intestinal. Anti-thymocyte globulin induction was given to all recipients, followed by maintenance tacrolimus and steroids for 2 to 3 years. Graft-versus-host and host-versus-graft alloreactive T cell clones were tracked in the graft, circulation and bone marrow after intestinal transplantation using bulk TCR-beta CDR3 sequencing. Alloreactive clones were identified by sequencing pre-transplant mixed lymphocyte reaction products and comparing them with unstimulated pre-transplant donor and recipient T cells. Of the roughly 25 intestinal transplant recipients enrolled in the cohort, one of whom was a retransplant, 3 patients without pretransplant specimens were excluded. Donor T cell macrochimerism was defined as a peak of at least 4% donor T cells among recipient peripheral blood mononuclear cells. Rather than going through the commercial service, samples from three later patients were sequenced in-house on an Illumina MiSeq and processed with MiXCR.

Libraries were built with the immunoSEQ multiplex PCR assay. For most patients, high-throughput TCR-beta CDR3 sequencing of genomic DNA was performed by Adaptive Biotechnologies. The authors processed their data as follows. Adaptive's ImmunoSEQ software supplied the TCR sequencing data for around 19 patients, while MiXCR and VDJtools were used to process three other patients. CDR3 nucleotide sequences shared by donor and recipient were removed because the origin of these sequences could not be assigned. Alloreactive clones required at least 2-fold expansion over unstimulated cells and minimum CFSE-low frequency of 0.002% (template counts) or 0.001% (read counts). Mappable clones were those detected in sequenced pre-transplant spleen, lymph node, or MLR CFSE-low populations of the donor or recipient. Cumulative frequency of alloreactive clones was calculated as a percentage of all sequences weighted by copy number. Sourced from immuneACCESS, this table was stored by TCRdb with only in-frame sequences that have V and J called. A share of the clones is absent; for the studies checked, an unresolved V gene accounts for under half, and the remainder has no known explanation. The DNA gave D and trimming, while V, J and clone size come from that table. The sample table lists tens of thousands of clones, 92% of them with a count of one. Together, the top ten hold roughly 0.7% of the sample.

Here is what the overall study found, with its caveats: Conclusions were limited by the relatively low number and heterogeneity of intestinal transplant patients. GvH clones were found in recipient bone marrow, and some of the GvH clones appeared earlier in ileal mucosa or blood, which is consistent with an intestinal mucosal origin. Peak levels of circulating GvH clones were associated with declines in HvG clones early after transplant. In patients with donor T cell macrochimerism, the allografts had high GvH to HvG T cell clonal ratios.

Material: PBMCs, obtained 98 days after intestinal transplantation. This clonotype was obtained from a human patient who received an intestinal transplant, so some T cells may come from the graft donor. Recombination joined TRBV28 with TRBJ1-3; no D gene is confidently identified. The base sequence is TGTGCCAGCAGTTTATCCCTCAGCTCTGGAAACACCATATATTTT. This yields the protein CASSLSLSSGNTIYF. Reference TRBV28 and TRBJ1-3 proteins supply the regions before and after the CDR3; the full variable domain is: DVKVTQSSRYLVKRTGEKVFLECVQDMDHENMFWYRQDPGLGLRLIYFSYDVKMKEKGDIPEGYSVSREKKERFSLILESASTNQTSMYLCASSLSLSSGNTIYFGEGSWLTVV.